The entry that follows covers one T cell receptor beta chain sequence. Antigen unknown. The sample is drawn from a study of PD-L1 blockade in urothelial cancer. Findings and caveats of the study: Pretreatment TCR clonality in blood, when below the median, was predictive of better survival.

Sequencing was performed with immunoSEQ multiplex PCR; in TCRdb, only in-frame clones are kept and a portion is missing. The table lists approximately 47,000 clones, 82% of them singletons, with under 2% in the top ten. The time point was: pretreatment peripheral blood. The input for sequencing was PBMCs, taken around atezolizumab (anti-PD-L1) treatment. The sequence was obtained from a man aged 45-65 years with urothelial cancer.

The CDR3 reads CASSLSGSHNEQFF. The CDR3 bases are TGTGCCAGCAGCCTTAGCGGGTCCCACAATGAGCAGTTCTTC. V is TRBV11-2 and J is TRBJ2-1; 7 bases line up with TRBD2. The CDR3 totals 14 residues. Germline V gene data show CDR1 as SGHAT and CDR2 as FQNNGV. J was trimmed by 5 bases and V by 5 bases; bases with no gene match: 6.